A single sample gave rise to the 27 T cell receptor beta chains below, sequenced in a study of T cells after yellow fever vaccination. In TCRdb, the 5' RACE reads were re-called with MiXCR into one record per CDR3 protein. The sample has approximately 550,000 distinct CDR3 sequences, around 21% seen once. The sample was PBMCs, taken 15 days after the yellow fever booster vaccination. These receptor sequences come from a man aged 25-45 years who received the YFV17D yellow fever vaccine.

The rearrangement links TRBV4-3 to TRBJ2-1; D call uncertain. CDR1 and CDR2 (germline): LGHNA, YSLEER. V gave up 1 base and J gave up 5 bases, with 6 bases separating them. The CDR3 length is 13 residues. The CDR3 DNA reads as TGCGCCAGCAGCCAAGGACGGGACAATGAGCAGTTCTTC. This translates into CASSQGRDNEQFF.

The chain uses TRBV5-1 and TRBJ2-3; perhaps TRBD2 as D (5 bases). The CDR3 runs to 15 residues. Deletions cut 1 base from V and 2 bases from J, with 11 bases between. The germline V gene encodes CDR1 SGHRS and CDR2 YFSETQ. DNA of the CDR3: TGCGCCAGCAGCTTGTCGGGGTTCGACACAGATACGCAGTATTTT. Amino acid sequence: CASSLSGFDTDTQYF.

This clonotype was picked up a small number of times. The V call is TRBV2, the J call TRBJ2-7; tentatively, D is TRBD1 or TRBD2 (5 bases each). Trimming took 6 bases from V and 4 from J, leaving 13 bases between them. Germline lookup yields CDR1 SNHLY and CDR2 FYNNEI. This CDR3 is 13 amino acids long. The DNA of the CDR3 is TGTGCCAGCAGACAGGACTCAACGTACGAGCAGTACTTC. Protein sequence: CASRQDSTYEQYF.

This chain links TRBV6-2 or TRBV6-3 with TRBJ2-1; D possibly corresponds to TRBD2 (7 bases). Between the trimmed V and J ends, which lost 5 bases and 5 bases, there was a span of 25 bases. Germline V CDR1 and CDR2: MNHEY, SVGEGT. The length of the CDR3 is 18 residues. The DNA for the CDR3 is TGTGCCAGCAGTCCCTTTTGGGGGCGGGGGCTCGGAAACAATGAGCAGTTCTTC. Protein: CASSPFWGRGLGNNEQFF.

This rearrangement joins TRBV28 to TRBJ2-2, with D uncertain. Germline-derived CDR1 and CDR2 are MDHEN and SYDVKM. The CDR3 contains 13 residues. V lost 8 bases and J lost 2, with 9 bases in between. Here the CDR3 DNA reads TGTGCCAGCCTCTCCTATAACACCGGGGAGCTGTTTTTT. The encoded protein is CASLSYNTGELFF.

The gene calls are TRBV12-3 or TRBV12-4 and TRBJ2-2; TRBD2 matches 8 bases. The ends lost 5 bases at V and 1 base at J; junction bases unmatched: 6. The CDR3 has 16 amino acids. In nucleotides, the CDR3 is TGTGCCAGCAGTCCCAGCGGGAGCAGGAACACCGGGGAGCTGTTTTTT. Translation: CASSPSGSRNTGELFF.

This clonotype came up once. The chain is built from TRBV12-3 or TRBV12-4 and TRBJ2-1; D uncertain. Trimming took 3 bases from V and 2 from J, leaving 5 bases between them. CDR3 length equals 13 residues. Written as DNA, the CDR3 is TGTGCCAGCAGTTTTGCTACCTACAATGAGCAGTTCTTC. Amino acids: CASSFATYNEQFF.

This clonotype was detected only a few times. The V and J genes are TRBV15 and TRBJ2-3, with 9 bases that match TRBD2. CDR1 is LNHNV and CDR2 is YYDKDF in the germline V gene (reference sequence). The CDR3 runs 14 residues. Unmatched junction bases numbered 7, after V lost 8 bases and J lost 4 bases. This chain's CDR3 is CATRAGGPPDTQYF. The CDR3 coding sequence is TGTGCCACCCGGGCGGGAGGGCCCCCAGATACGCAGTATTTT.

This clonotype was recorded a few times. The chain couples TRBV6-1 to TRBJ1-6; TRBD1 might be the D (5 bases). Trimming took off 7 bases at V and 13 bases at J, with 20 bases between the two ends. Germline V CDR1 and CDR2: MNHNS, SASEGT. The CDR3 extends over 14 amino acids. The CDR3, as DNA: TGTGCCAGCACCCCAGGGCAGACCCTTTCGCCCCTCCACTTT. Its translation is CASTPGQTLSPLHF.

V gene TRBV6-1 combines with J gene TRBJ2-7; D is unresolved. This CDR3 has 15 residues. Germline V gives CDR1 MNHNS, CDR2 SASEGT. The V gene lost 1 base and the J gene lost 7 bases, with 17 bases spanning the gap. The CDR3 nucleotides read TGTGCCAGCAGTGAAGTAAGGGAACCCCTGAGGGAGCAGTACTTC. It codes for CASSEVREPLREQYF.

V is TRBV20-1 and J is TRBJ1-1, with unresolved D. The CDR3 has 13 residues. Germline-derived CDR1 and CDR2 are DFQATT and SNEGSKA (reference sequence). The germline V and J ends were trimmed by 7 bases and 0 bases, with 12 bases remaining between them. The CDR3 nucleotides read TGCAGTGTTAGCCAAAAACTGAACACTGAAGCTTTCTTT. This sequence encodes CSVSQKLNTEAFF.

This clonotype was seen more than once but under ten times. This chain uses TRBV6-5 with TRBJ2-3, with no clear D. In germline, CDR1 is MNHEY, CDR2 SVGAGI. V lost 6 bases and J lost 6, with 10 bases in between. The CDR3 is 12 residues long. CDR3 sequence reads: CASRPDGDTQYF. As DNA, the CDR3 is TGTGCCAGCAGGCCGGATGGGGATACGCAGTATTTT.

The sample holds a few counts of this clonotype. This chain joins TRBV3-1 and TRBJ2-7; 11 nucleotides agree with TRBD2. The germline V gene has CDR1 LGHDT and CDR2 YNNKEL (reference sequence). CDR3 length equals 19 residues. V shed 1 base and J 4 bases; nucleotides not matched to a gene: 15. The CDR3 coding sequence is TGTGCCAGCAGCCAAGCGCTTGGGGGCCGAGGACTAGCGGGTTACGAGCAGTACTTC. This codes for CASSQALGGRGLAGYEQYF.

The chain recombines TRBV29-1 with TRBJ2-1; 9 bases are a match to TRBD2. Trimming at V came to 2 bases and at J to 0 bases, leaving 8 bases not matched to a gene. The CDR3 spans 17 residues. Germline CDR1 is SQVTM and CDR2 is ANQGSEA. CDR3 residues: CSVESPLAGLSYNEQFF. CDR3 DNA: TGCAGCGTTGAATCCCCGCTAGCGGGACTCTCCTACAATGAGCAGTTCTTC.

This chain links TRBV5-1 with TRBJ1-2; 7 positions agree with TRBD1. Germline CDR1 SGHRS, CDR2 YFSETQ. The junction had 8 bases not matched to a gene; V was cut back by 3 bases and J by 6 bases. CDR3 length equals 14 residues. The CDR3 DNA is TGCGCCAGCAGCTCGGGGACAGAGACGAATGGCTACACCTTC. Translated, it gives CASSSGTETNGYTF.

This chain uses TRBV10-3 with TRBJ2-5, with 7 bases fitting TRBD2. Unmatched junction bases numbered 5, after V lost 0 bases and J lost 1 base. This CDR3 region has 16 residues. The germline V gene has CDR1 ENHRY and CDR2 SYGVKD. CDR3 protein: CAISESIAGLQETQYF. The CDR3 nucleotides are TGTGCCATCAGTGAGTCGATAGCGGGTCTCCAAGAGACCCAGTACTTC.

The table lists this clonotype with a few counts. The chain recombines TRBV6-1 with TRBJ2-5; perhaps TRBD1 as D (7 bases). CDR1 and CDR2 from the germline V gene are MNHNS and SASEGT. The CDR3 runs to 14 residues. The V and J ends lost 4 bases and 5 bases respectively, with 14 bases between them. The CDR3 spells CASSVGRGAETQYF. CDR3 nucleotide sequence: TGTGCCAGCAGTGTGGGCAGGGGGGCGGAGACCCAGTACTTC.

There are many counts of this clonotype. The chain links TRBV9 to TRBJ2-1, with D perhaps TRBD1 or TRBD2 (5 bases each). Trimming took off 0 bases at V and 5 bases at J, with 12 bases between the two ends. The V gene's germline CDR1 is SGDLS and CDR2 YYNGEE. The CDR3 sequence is 15 residues long. Here the CDR3 DNA reads TGTGCCAGCAGCGTAGCCCCGGGACCAAACAATGAGCAGTTCTTC. It codes for CASSVAPGPNNEQFF.

The chain combines TRBV18 with TRBJ2-7; the match to TRBD1 covers 9 bases. The CDR3 length is 14 residues. Trimming at V came to 3 bases and at J to 6 bases, leaving 6 bases not matched to a gene. Germline-derived CDR1 and CDR2 are KGHSH and LQKENI. The DNA of the CDR3 is TGTGCCAGCTCACCTGGGACAGGGTTTGCCGAGCAGTACTTC. As protein: CASSPGTGFAEQYF.

The chain is built from TRBV20-1 and TRBJ1-5; 7 nucleotides align to TRBD1. Germline V gene lookup returns CDR1 DFQATT and CDR2 SNEGSKA (reference sequence). The CDR3 consists of 14 residues. Losses at the gene ends were 5 bases for V and 3 bases for J; bases not matched to a gene: 7. CDR3 nucleotides: TGCAGTGCTGTTAGACAGGGTCACAATCAGCCCCAGCATTTT. It encodes CSAVRQGHNQPQHF.

In its sample, this clonotype was seen a few times. This chain connects TRBV18 to TRBJ2-4; the match to TRBD1 covers 7 bases. The CDR3 is 16 amino acids. V shed 3 bases, J shed 0 bases, and the junction held 5 bases outside the gene matches. The germline CDR1 and CDR2 sequences are KGHSH and LQKENI. The CDR3 loop reads CASSPRGQLAKNIQYF. In nucleotides, the CDR3 is TGTGCCAGCTCACCTCGGGGACAGTTAGCCAAAAACATTCAGTACTTC.

This clonotype was seen only a few times. The chain links TRBV9 to TRBJ2-1, with 10 bases lining up with TRBD2. V lost 5 bases and J lost 6; bases outside the gene matches: 8. This CDR3 is built from 15 residues. Germline CDR1 is SGDLS and CDR2 is YYNGEE. The CDR3 DNA sequence: TGTGCCAGCAGGAAACTAGCGGGACCCGGCAATGAGCAGTTCTTC. This encodes CASRKLAGPGNEQFF.

This clonotype was seen more than once but under ten times. This chain joins TRBV4-1 and TRBJ2-3, with TRBD2 matching over 8 bases. Germline V gives CDR1 MGHRA, CDR2 YSYEKL. The CDR3 covers 16 residues. The trim removed 3 bases at V and 2 bases at J, leaving 7 bases unmatched. The CDR3 DNA sequence: TGCGCCAGCAGCCAGCAGACTAGCGCAGACACAGATACGCAGTATTTT. This translates into CASSQQTSADTDTQYF.

This clonotype turned up a few times. The chain recombines TRBV27 with TRBJ2-2, with 10 bases matching TRBD1. Germline V gene sequence: CDR1 MNHEY, CDR2 SMNVEV (reference sequence). The CDR3 is made up of 15 amino acids. With V trimmed by 6 bases and J by 5 bases, 6 bases remained unmatched. The CDR3 region is CASRTDRGLTGELFF. DNA of the CDR3: TGTGCCAGCAGAACAGACAGGGGGCTTACCGGGGAGCTGTTTTTT.

This clonotype appeared a few times. This chain joins TRBV20-1 and TRBJ2-5, with 11 bases aligning to TRBD2. The trim removed 0 bases at V and 9 bases at J, leaving 9 bases unmatched. Per germline, CDR1 DFQATT and CDR2 SNEGSKA (reference sequence). This CDR3 is built from 15 residues. CDR3 sequence: CSARDGLAGPGAQYF. CDR3 DNA sequence: TGCAGTGCTAGAGACGGACTAGCGGGTCCAGGGGCCCAGTACTTC.

The gene calls are TRBV12-3 or TRBV12-4 and TRBJ1-6; D not certain. The CDR3 runs to 13 residues. Between the trimmed V and J ends, which lost 8 bases and 5 bases, there was a span of 10 bases. CDR3 DNA: TGTGCCAGCGACGAGGGCGATAATTCACCCCTCCACTTT. It codes for CASDEGDNSPLHF.

This chain uses TRBV7-6 with TRBJ2-7; D is undetermined. This CDR3 region has 14 residues. The V gene's germline CDR1 is SGHVS and CDR2 FNYEAQ. Trimming cost V 5 bases and J 5 bases, with 16 bases left between them. The CDR3 sequence is CASSRLQRSDEQYF. In DNA, the CDR3 is TGTGCCAGCAGCCGATTACAGAGGAGCGACGAGCAGTACTTC.